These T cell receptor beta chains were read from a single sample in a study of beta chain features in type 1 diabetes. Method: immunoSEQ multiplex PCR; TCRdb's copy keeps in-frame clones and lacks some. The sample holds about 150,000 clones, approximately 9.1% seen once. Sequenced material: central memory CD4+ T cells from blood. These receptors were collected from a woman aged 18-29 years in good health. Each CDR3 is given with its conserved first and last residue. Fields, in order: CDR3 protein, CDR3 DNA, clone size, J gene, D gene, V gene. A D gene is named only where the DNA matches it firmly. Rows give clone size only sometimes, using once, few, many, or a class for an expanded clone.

CASSLSTENTGELFF,TGCGCCAGCAGCTTGTCGACAGAAAACACCGGGGAGCTGTTTTTT,.,TRBJ2-2,.,TRBV5-1
CASSGQNSGSKYEQYF,TGTGCCAGCAGTGGACAAAATAGCGGGAGTAAGTACGAGCAGTACTTC,.,TRBJ2-7,TRBD2,TRBV6-1
CASSTPRDRVSYEQYF,TGTGCCAGTAGTACCCCCCGGGACAGGGTCTCCTACGAGCAGTACTTC,.,TRBJ2-7,TRBD1,TRBV9
CASGNLNTDTQYF,TGTGCTAGTGGCAACTTAAACACAGATACGCAGTATTTT,few,TRBJ2-3,.,TRBV12-5
CAWSVTASGTETQYF,TGTGCCTGGAGTGTAACGGCTAGCGGTACCGAGACCCAGTACTTC,few,TRBJ2-5,TRBD2,TRBV30
CASSLEGLAIVAQYF,TGTGCCAGCAGCTTAGAGGGACTAGCCATAGTAGCGCAGTACTTC,.,TRBJ2-7,TRBD2,TRBV11-2
CASSLRGRLGYTF,TGTGCCAGCAGTCTCAGGGGTAGGCTTGGCTACACCTTC,few,TRBJ1-2,.,TRBV6-6
CASSPQLSGANVLTF,TGTGCCAGCTCACCTCAACTCTCTGGGGCCAACGTCCTGACTTTC,few,TRBJ2-6,.,TRBV18
CASSLYLSTGGDYGYTF,TGTGCCAGCAGCCTATATCTCAGTACCGGAGGGGACTATGGCTACACCTTC,few,TRBJ1-2,.,TRBV7-2
CASSQGTGSSGYTF,TGCGCCAGCAGCCAAGGAACAGGCTCGTCTGGCTACACCTTC,few,TRBJ1-2,.,TRBV5-4
CASSLDRYNEQFF,TGCGCCAGCAGCTTGGACAGGTACAATGAGCAGTTCTTC,few,TRBJ2-1,.,TRBV5-1
CASSFQVADTQYF,TGTGCCAGCAGTTTCCAGGTAGCAGATACGCAGTATTTT,few,TRBJ2-3,.,TRBV27
CATSSPGQLGQPQHF,TGTGCCACCAGCAGTCCGGGACAATTAGGACAGCCCCAGCATTTT,few,TRBJ1-5,.,TRBV15
CASSSGQSSYEQYF,TGCGCCAGCAGCTCGGGACAGAGCTCCTACGAGCAGTACTTC,.,TRBJ2-7,TRBD1,TRBV5-1
CASSSQGTVGYTF,TGTGCCAGTAGCAGCCAGGGTACCGTCGGCTACACCTTC,.,TRBJ1-2,.,TRBV19
CAWTGTGYEQYF,TGTGCCTGGACCGGGACAGGGTACGAGCAGTACTTC,.,TRBJ2-7,TRBD1,TRBV30
CASSLGGRDTGANVLTF,TGTGCCAGCAGCTTGGGAGGCAGGGACACTGGGGCCAACGTCCTGACTTTC,.,TRBJ2-6,.,TRBV5-4
CAWSVGHSNQPQHF,TGTGCCTGGAGTGTGGGACATAGCAATCAGCCCCAGCATTTT,few,TRBJ1-5,.,TRBV30
CASSAVGGTEAFF,TGTGCCAGCAGCGCCGTGGGGGGCACTGAAGCTTTCTTT,.,TRBJ1-1,.,TRBV7-2
CATGQNSGNTIYF,TGTGCCACCGGACAGAACTCTGGAAACACCATATATTTT,.,TRBJ1-3,.,TRBV15
CSVARSGTGNEKLFF,TGCAGCGTCGCACGATCCGGGACAGGGAATGAAAAACTGTTTTTT,.,TRBJ1-4,TRBD1,TRBV29-1
CASSIDRSQESPLHF,TGTGCCAGCAGCATAGACAGGTCCCAGGAATCACCCCTCCACTTT,few,TRBJ1-6,.,TRBV7-2
CATLNTGRATTEAFF,TGTGCCACCCTGAACACTGGCAGGGCGACCACTGAAGCTTTCTTT,.,TRBJ1-1,.,TRBV30
CASSFVSQGQLNSPLHF,TGTGCCAGCAGCTTCGTCTCTCAGGGACAGCTCAATTCACCCCTCCACTTT,few,TRBJ1-6,TRBD1,TRBV7-2
CASSLSIGSGRAGFYEQYF,TGTGCCAGCAGTTTATCGATAGGAAGCGGGAGGGCCGGTTTCTACGAGCAGTACTTC,few,TRBJ2-7,TRBD2,TRBV27
CASSPQSDTGELFF,TGTGCCAGCTCACCACAGTCAGACACCGGGGAGCTGTTTTTT,.,TRBJ2-2,.,TRBV18
CASSSTQSGGAETQYF,TGTGCCAGCAGCTCTACCCAGAGCGGGGGGGCGGAGACCCAGTACTTC,few,TRBJ2-5,TRBD2,TRBV5-4
CASSLGRLAVQETQYF,TGTGCCAGCAGCTTAGGTAGACTAGCGGTTCAAGAGACCCAGTACTTC,few,TRBJ2-5,TRBD2,TRBV7-9
CASSLGLGTDTQYF,TGTGCCAGCAGCCTGGGACTAGGCACAGATACGCAGTATTTT,.,TRBJ2-3,TRBD2,TRBV7-2
CASSEEGPNQPQHF,TGTGCCAGCAGTGAAGAGGGCCCGAATCAGCCCCAGCATTTT,many,TRBJ1-5,.,TRBV25-1
CASSPWTGENSPLHF,TGTGCCAGCAGCCCATGGACAGGGGAAAATTCACCCCTCCACTTT,once,TRBJ1-6,TRBD1,TRBV14
CASSVGVGAGTDTQYF,TGTGCCAGCAGCGTAGGGGTCGGGGCGGGGACAGATACGCAGTATTTT,many,TRBJ2-3,.,TRBV9
CASSRGSGNTIYF,TGTGCCAGCAGCCGCGGGTCCGGAAACACCATATATTTT,few,TRBJ1-3,.,TRBV14
CASSLVSGGPYEQYF,TGTGCCAGCAGCTTAGTTAGCGGGGGACCCTACGAGCAGTACTTC,few,TRBJ2-7,TRBD2,TRBV7-9
CASSLGTVYNEQFF,TGCGCCAGCAGCTTGGGGACAGTCTACAATGAGCAGTTCTTC,many,TRBJ2-1,.,TRBV5-1
CASSPGLDTIYF,TGTGCCAGCAGCCCAGGGTTGGACACCATATATTTT,.,TRBJ1-3,.,TRBV7-2
CASSLGTGDNSPLHF,TGCGCCAGCAGCTTGGGGACAGGCGATAATTCACCCCTCCACTTT,.,TRBJ1-6,TRBD1,TRBV5-1
CTSSQTHSGRRTYNEQFF,TGCACCAGCAGCCAAACACACAGCGGGAGGAGGACCTACAATGAGCAGTTCTTC,few,TRBJ2-1,.,TRBV1
CAWTETSGGVETQYF,TGTGCCTGGACTGAGACTAGCGGGGGAGTAGAGACCCAGTACTTC,few,TRBJ2-5,TRBD2,TRBV30
CASSQAQGPQRGEQFF,TGCGCCAGCAGCCAGGCACAGGGACCCCAACGGGGTGAGCAGTTCTTC,few,TRBJ2-1,.,TRBV4-1